The next 27 T cell receptor beta chains were all read from a single sample in a study of blood T cell repertoires in COVID-19. Generated by immunoSEQ multiplex PCR, the TCRdb table keeps only in-frame clones and is missing some. Altogether a few hundred thousand clones are present, approximately 80% being singletons, with the ten largest covering about 9.1%. Sequenced: peripheral blood. These receptors came from a human donor in a cohort sampled during active COVID-19.

This rearrangement joins TRBV6-5 to TRBJ2-3; 11 bases line up with TRBD2. CDR3 length equals 16 residues. Trimming cost V 1 base and J 5 bases; bases outside gene matches: 5. Germline V gene data show CDR1 as MNHEY and CDR2 as SVGAGI. The CDR3 DNA reads as TGTGCCAGCAGTTACTATAGCGGGGGGGCCAGAGATACGCAGTATTTT. Amino acid sequence: CASSYYSGGARDTQYF.

The V call is TRBV6-6, the J call TRBJ1-1; D may be TRBD1 (5 bases). This CDR3 spans 16 amino acids. V shed 6 bases and J shed 1 base, with 18 bases lying between them. From germline, CDR1 is MNHNY and CDR2 SVGAGI (reference sequence). The CDR3 coding sequence is TGTGCCAGCAGCCACGGAGGGCAGGGTGGGAACACTGAAGCTTTCTTT. It codes for CASSHGGQGGNTEAFF.

In its sample, this clone was seen once. This chain uses TRBV5-1 with TRBJ1-2, with D unresolved. The CDR3 contains 14 residues. Trimming stripped 0 bases from V and 9 bases from J, with 15 bases between. Germline CDR1 SGHRS, CDR2 YFSETQ. For the CDR3, the DNA is TGCGCCAGCAGCTTGGACAGCCCCCCTATCCGCTACACCTTC. Its protein product is CASSLDSPPIRYTF.

This clone has only one observation. The chain has TRBV6-4 and TRBJ2-3; TRBD2 agrees at 7 bases. The V gene end was trimmed by 6 bases and the J gene end by 6 bases; junction bases not matched to a gene: 18. This CDR3 contains 17 residues. Germline CDR1 MRHNA, CDR2 SNTAGT. The CDR3: CASRTTLAVFLGDTQYF. DNA for the CDR3: TGTGCCAGCAGGACCACTCTAGCGGTTTTTTTGGGTGATACGCAGTATTTT.

CDR3 bases: TGTGCCAGCTCACCACCCCAGGGGGCTTCGCAACAGCCCCAGCATTTT. It codes for CASSPPQGASQQPQHF. The rearrangement joins TRBV18 to TRBJ1-5; TRBD1 agrees at 8 bases. The CDR3 totals 16 residues. Germline V lookup: CDR1 KGHSH, CDR2 LQKENI. With V trimmed by 0 bases and J by 7 bases, 8 bases remained unmatched.

This chain uses TRBV6-2 or TRBV6-3 with TRBJ1-5; D is ambiguous. The germline V gene encodes CDR1 MNHEY and CDR2 SVGEGT. This CDR3 has 15 residues. V shed 5 bases and J shed 3 bases, with 14 bases lying between them. CDR3 sequence: CASSNNIIDNQPQHF. The CDR3 region has the DNA TGTGCCAGCAGTAACAACATCATCGACAATCAGCCCCAGCATTTT.

J is TRBJ1-3 and V is TRBV6-2 or TRBV6-3; possibly TRBD1 for D (6 bases). The germline V gene has CDR1 MNHEY and CDR2 SVGEGT. V lost 2 bases and J 0 bases, leaving 11 bases between the germline ends. This CDR3 comprises 16 residues. The CDR3 loop is CASSYTTGSSGNTIYF. The CDR3 coding sequence is TGTGCCAGCAGTTACACTACAGGGAGCTCTGGAAACACCATATATTTT.

The genes are TRBV28 and TRBJ1-6; no reliable D call. The V and J ends lost 5 bases and 0 bases respectively, with 11 bases between them. The CDR3 runs to 16 residues. Germline CDR1 MDHEN, CDR2 SYDVKM. CDR3 nucleotides: TGTGCCAGCAGTCTCGACACGAGCTCCTATAATTCACCCCTCCACTTT. This codes for CASSLDTSSYNSPLHF.

The V and J genes are TRBV18 and TRBJ2-7; 7 nucleotides agree with TRBD2. V shed 1 base and J 4 bases; nucleotides not matched to a gene: 7. The length of the CDR3 is 15 residues. CDR1 is KGHSH and CDR2 is LQKENI in the germline V gene. CDR3 in amino acids: CASSPQEGGLYEQYF. The CDR3 DNA follows: TGTGCCAGCTCACCACAAGAGGGAGGGTTGTACGAGCAGTACTTC.

The chain carries TRBV11-2 and TRBJ1-1, with TRBD1 matching over 8 bases. CDR1 and CDR2 from the germline V gene are SGHAT and FQNNGV. CDR3 length: 15 residues. V lost 1 base to trimming and J lost 4 bases; unmatched junction nucleotides: 5. In DNA, the CDR3 is TGTGCCAGCAGCTTAGTCAGGGGGCGCGGCACTGAAGCTTTCTTT. Encoded protein: CASSLVRGRGTEAFF.

This clone was seen only once. This specimen includes other DNA sequences encoding the same CDR3. The chain recombines TRBV6-1 with TRBJ1-5; D gene ambiguous. The germline gives CDR1 MNHNS, CDR2 SASEGT. The germline V and J ends were trimmed by 1 base and 7 bases, with 11 bases remaining between them. The CDR3 runs 14 residues. CDR3 in amino acids: CASSEGGPGQPQHF. The DNA of the CDR3 is TGTGCCAGCAGTGAAGGTGGCCCGGGACAGCCCCAGCATTTT.

This chain links TRBV9 with TRBJ2-2; maybe TRBD1 (5 bases). The germline gives CDR1 SGDLS, CDR2 YYNGEE. The CDR3 is 14 residues long. Deletions cut 3 bases from V and 5 bases from J, with 11 bases between. CDR3 coding DNA: TGTGCCAGCAGCGCAGGGTCTAGAACCGGGGAGCTGTTTTTT. Translated, it gives CASSAGSRTGELFF.

CDR3 nucleotides: TGTGCCAGCAGTCGGACATTCTACGAGCAGTACTTC. It codes for CASSRTFYEQYF. This chain uses TRBV3-1 (or the pseudogene TRBV3-2) with TRBJ2-7; maybe TRBD1 (5 bases). Trimming cost V 6 bases and J 3 bases, with 9 bases left between them. This CDR3 has 12 residues. Germline CDR1 is LGHDT and CDR2 is YNNKEL (reference sequence).

The chain links TRBV28 to TRBJ2-7, with a possible D match to TRBD1 (5 bases). The CDR3 is 14 amino acids. Germline-derived CDR1 and CDR2 are MDHEN and SYDVKM. V shed 6 bases and J shed 2 bases, with 14 bases lying between them. The CDR3 bases are TGTGCCAGCAGCCATCAGGGTATCCCCTACGAGCAGTACTTC. Translation gives CASSHQGIPYEQYF.

The chain couples TRBV18 to TRBJ1-1; D is ambiguous. This CDR3 is built from 13 residues. V was shortened by 1 base and J by 11 bases, with 14 bases between the two germline ends. Germline assignment: CDR1 KGHSH and CDR2 LQKENI. The CDR3 loop is CASSPLGGVSAFF. CDR3 DNA sequence: TGTGCCAGCTCACCACTGGGAGGCGTATCGGCTTTCTTT.

The V gene is TRBV4-2, the J gene TRBJ1-1; D gene ambiguous. Trimming removed 1 base from V and 10 bases from J, with 16 bases in between. The CDR3 extends over 14 amino acids. The germline V gene encodes CDR1 LGHNA and CDR2 YNFKEQ. The CDR3 DNA reads as TGTGCCAGCAGCCAAGTTCGGTTGACGGGAGCAGCTTTCTTT. This gives the protein CASSQVRLTGAAFF.

Turning to this clone: This same CDR3 is encoded by further DNA sequences in the sample. The rearrangement links TRBV6-2 or TRBV6-3 to TRBJ1-5; D unclear. Trimming pared 2 bases from V and 5 bases from J, leaving 10 bases between. This CDR3 comprises 14 residues. The germline gives CDR1 MNHEY, CDR2 SVGEGT. In nucleotides, the CDR3 is TGTGCCAGCAGTTACCCGGGGTTCGATCAGCCCCAGCATTTT. Its protein is CASSYPGFDQPQHF.

The chain links TRBV5-1 to TRBJ2-7, with TRBD2 matching 9 bases. In germline, CDR1 is SGHRS, CDR2 YFSETQ. V was clipped by 0 bases and J by 5 bases; unmatched bases: 12. This CDR3 has 17 residues. The CDR3 region is CASSLAVRGRAGDEQYF. The CDR3 bases are TGCGCCAGCAGCTTGGCCGTGCGCGGGAGGGCCGGGGACGAGCAGTACTTC.

This chain joins TRBV19 and TRBJ2-3; D remains ambiguous. The CDR3 is 11 residues long. With 5 bases removed from V and 5 bases from J, the gap between germline ends came to 5 bases. CDR1 is LNHDA, CDR2 SQIVND, per germline (reference sequence). The CDR3 is CASSALDTQYF. CDR3 DNA sequence: TGTGCCAGTAGTGCGCTAGATACGCAGTATTTT. The variable domain in full, with the rest retrieved from reference TRBV19 and TRBJ2-3, is DGGITQSPKYLFRKEGQNVTLSCEQNLNHDAMYWYRQDPGQGLRLIYYSQIVNDFQKGDIAEGYSVSREKKESFPLTVTSAQKNPTAFYLCASSALDTQYFGPGTRLTVL.

The chain is built from TRBV18 and TRBJ2-5, with 7 bases that match TRBD2. Germline lookup yields CDR1 KGHSH and CDR2 LQKENI. V was pared by 0 bases and J by 4 bases, with 2 bases of the junction left unmatched. The CDR3 spans 14 residues. The CDR3 loop is CASSPPGRAETQYF. In DNA form, the CDR3 reads TGTGCCAGCTCACCACCGGGGAGGGCAGAGACCCAGTACTTC.

This clone was counted once. The rearrangement uses TRBV5-1 and TRBJ1-3; 7 bases map to TRBD1. The CDR3 covers 18 residues. The ends lost 0 bases at V and 3 bases at J; junction bases unmatched: 12. The germline CDR1 and CDR2 sequences are SGHRS and YFSETQ. DNA for the CDR3: TGCGCCAGCAGCTTGGAGGCTAGGGGGCGCGTAAATGGAAACACCATATATTTT. It codes for CASSLEARGRVNGNTIYF.

The rearrangement links TRBV5-6 to TRBJ2-1; the match to TRBD2 covers 13 bases. The V segment lost 2 bases and the J segment 5 bases; nucleotides outside the gene matches: 4. Germline CDR1 SGHDT, CDR2 YYEEEE. The length of the CDR3 is 16 residues. CDR3 nucleotide sequence: TGTGCCAGCAGCTTCAGGACTAGCGGGAGACACAATGAGCAGTTCTTC. Translated: CASSFRTSGRHNEQFF. The entire variable domain, with the rest obtained from reference TRBV5-6 and TRBJ2-1, is as follows: DAGVTQSPTHLIKTRGQQVTLRCSPKSGHDTVSWYQQALGQGPQFIFQYYEEEERQRGNFPDRFSGHQFPNYSSELNVNALLLGDSALYLCASSFRTSGRHNEQFFGPGTRLTVL.

The genes are TRBV5-4 and TRBJ1-1; D is perhaps TRBD1 (5 bases). The CDR3 covers 14 residues. Trimming took 4 bases from V and 1 from J, leaving 11 bases between them. Germline V CDR1 and CDR2: SGHNT, YYREEE (reference sequence). The CDR3 region is CASSPGQGNTEAFF. For the CDR3, the DNA is TGTGCCAGCAGCCCCGGGCAGGGGAACACTGAAGCTTTCTTT.

The V gene is TRBV27, the J gene TRBJ2-7; D not certain. V was shortened by 5 bases and J by 6 bases, with 8 bases between the two germline ends. Per germline, CDR1 MNHEY and CDR2 SMNVEV (reference sequence). The CDR3 is 11 residues long. The CDR3 region is CASSTLGEQYF. As DNA, the CDR3 is TGTGCCAGCAGTACCCTAGGCGAGCAGTACTTC.

This clone was seen a single time. The J gene is TRBJ2-7, the V gene TRBV28, with 7 positions matching TRBD1. CDR1 and CDR2 (germline): MDHEN, SYDVKM. The CDR3 totals 16 residues. Trimming at V came to 2 bases and at J to 3 bases, leaving 10 bases not matched to a gene. CDR3 sequence (DNA): TGTGCCAGCAGTTTACCCGACTCGACAGGGAACTACGAGCAGTACTTC. It codes for CASSLPDSTGNYEQYF.

The rearrangement links TRBV7-2 to TRBJ2-7; 9 bases agree with TRBD1. CDR3 size: 15 residues. The trim removed 7 bases at V and 5 bases at J, leaving 12 bases unmatched. Germline V gene sequence: CDR1 SGHTA, CDR2 FQGNSA. The CDR3 DNA reads as TGTGCCAGCACCCGGGACAGGGTGGAGGGCAACGAGCAGTACTTC. This gives the protein CASTRDRVEGNEQYF.

The chain carries TRBV19 and TRBJ2-5; 9 nucleotides match TRBD1. CDR1 LNHDA and CDR2 SQIVND come from the germline V gene (reference sequence). V trimming: 4 bases; J trimming: 4 bases; junction bases outside the gene matches: 16. The CDR3 loop spans 18 amino acids. CDR3 nucleotide sequence: TGTGCCAGTAGTACCATCCCGGGACAGGGAAGGTGGAGAGAGACCCAGTACTTC. Encoded protein: CASSTIPGQGRWRETQYF.